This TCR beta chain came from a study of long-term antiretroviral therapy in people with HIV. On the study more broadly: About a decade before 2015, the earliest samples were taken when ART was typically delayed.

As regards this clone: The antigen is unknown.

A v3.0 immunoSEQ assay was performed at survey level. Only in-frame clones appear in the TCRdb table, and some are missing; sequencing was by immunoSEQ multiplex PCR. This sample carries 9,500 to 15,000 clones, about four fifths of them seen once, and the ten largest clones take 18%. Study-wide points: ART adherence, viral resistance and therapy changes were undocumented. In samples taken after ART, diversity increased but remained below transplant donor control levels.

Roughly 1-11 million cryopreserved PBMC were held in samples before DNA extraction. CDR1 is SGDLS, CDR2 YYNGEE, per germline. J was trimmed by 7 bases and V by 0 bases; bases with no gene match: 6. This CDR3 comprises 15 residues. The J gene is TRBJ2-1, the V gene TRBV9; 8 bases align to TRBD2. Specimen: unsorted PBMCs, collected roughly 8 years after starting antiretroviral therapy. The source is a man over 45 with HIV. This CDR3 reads CASSVAPGGANEQFF. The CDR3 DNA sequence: TGTGCCAGCAGCGTAGCCCCCGGGGGGGCTAATGAGCAGTTCTTC. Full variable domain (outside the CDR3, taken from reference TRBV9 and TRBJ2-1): DSGVTQTPKHLITATGQRVTLRCSPRSGDLSVYWYQQSLDQGLQFLIQYYNGEERAKGNILERFSAQQFPDLHSELNLSSLELGDSALYFCASSVAPGGANEQFFGPGTRLTVL.